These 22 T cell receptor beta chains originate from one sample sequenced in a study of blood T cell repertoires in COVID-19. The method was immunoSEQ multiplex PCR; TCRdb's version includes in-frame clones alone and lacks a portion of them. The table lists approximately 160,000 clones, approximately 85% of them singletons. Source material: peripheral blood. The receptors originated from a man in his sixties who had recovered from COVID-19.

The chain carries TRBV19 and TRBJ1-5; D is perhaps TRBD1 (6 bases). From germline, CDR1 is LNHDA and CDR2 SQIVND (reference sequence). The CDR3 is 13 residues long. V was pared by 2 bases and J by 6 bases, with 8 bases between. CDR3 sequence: CASSISDSQPQHF. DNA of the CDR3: TGTGCCAGTAGTATATCGGACAGTCAGCCCCAGCATTTT.

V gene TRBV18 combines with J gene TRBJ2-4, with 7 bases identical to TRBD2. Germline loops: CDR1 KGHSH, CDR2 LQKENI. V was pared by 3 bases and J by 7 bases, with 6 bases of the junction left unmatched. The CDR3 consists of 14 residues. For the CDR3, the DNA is TGTGCCAGCTCACCCCAGGGCGGGGGTAACATTCAGTACTTC. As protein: CASSPQGGGNIQYF.

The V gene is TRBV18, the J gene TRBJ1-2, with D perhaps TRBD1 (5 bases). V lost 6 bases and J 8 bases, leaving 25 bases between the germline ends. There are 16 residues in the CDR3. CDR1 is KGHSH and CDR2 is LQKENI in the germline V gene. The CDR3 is CASSLFGTGEDGGYTF. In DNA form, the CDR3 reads TGTGCCAGCTCCCTCTTCGGGACGGGGGAAGATGGGGGCTACACCTTC.

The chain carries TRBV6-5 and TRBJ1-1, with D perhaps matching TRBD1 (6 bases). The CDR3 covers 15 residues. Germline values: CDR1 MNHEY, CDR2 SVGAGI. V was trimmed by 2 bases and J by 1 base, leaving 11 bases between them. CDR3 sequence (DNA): TGTGCCAGCAGTTACGGGATACAGGGGAACACTGAAGCTTTCTTT. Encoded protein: CASSYGIQGNTEAFF.

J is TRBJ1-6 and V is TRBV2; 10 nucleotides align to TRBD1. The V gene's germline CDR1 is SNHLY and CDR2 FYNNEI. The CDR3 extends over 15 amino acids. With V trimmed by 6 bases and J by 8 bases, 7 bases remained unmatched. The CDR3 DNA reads TGTGCCAGCAGCCGGGGACAGGGGCTTTATTCACCCCTCCACTTT. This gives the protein CASSRGQGLYSPLHF.

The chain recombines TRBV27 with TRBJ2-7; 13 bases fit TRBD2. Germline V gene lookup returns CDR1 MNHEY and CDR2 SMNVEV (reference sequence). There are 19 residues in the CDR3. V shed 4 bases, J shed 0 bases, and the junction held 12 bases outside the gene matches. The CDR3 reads CASSSRGLAGVTSSYEQYF. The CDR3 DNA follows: TGTGCCAGCAGTTCCCGAGGACTAGCGGGGGTTACGAGCTCCTACGAGCAGTACTTC.

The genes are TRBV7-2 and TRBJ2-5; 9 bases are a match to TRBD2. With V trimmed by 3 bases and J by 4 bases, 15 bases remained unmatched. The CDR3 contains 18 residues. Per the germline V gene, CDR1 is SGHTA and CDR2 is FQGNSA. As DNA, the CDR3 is TGTGCCAGCAGCTTGGGGATTTTGCGGGGGGGAGAGGGAGAGACCCAGTACTTC. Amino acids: CASSLGILRGGEGETQYF.

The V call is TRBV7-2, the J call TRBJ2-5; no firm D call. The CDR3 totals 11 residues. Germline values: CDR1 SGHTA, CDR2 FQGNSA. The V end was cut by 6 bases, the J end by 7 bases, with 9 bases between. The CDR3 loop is CASRGDGTQYF. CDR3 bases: TGTGCCAGCAGGGGCGACGGGACCCAGTACTTC.

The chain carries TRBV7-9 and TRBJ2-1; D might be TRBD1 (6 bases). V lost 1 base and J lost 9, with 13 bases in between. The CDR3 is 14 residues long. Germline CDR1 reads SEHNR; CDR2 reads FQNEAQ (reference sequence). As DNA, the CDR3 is TGTGCCAGCAGCTTAGACGAGGGGGTGGTTGAGCAGTTCTTC. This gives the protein CASSLDEGVVEQFF.

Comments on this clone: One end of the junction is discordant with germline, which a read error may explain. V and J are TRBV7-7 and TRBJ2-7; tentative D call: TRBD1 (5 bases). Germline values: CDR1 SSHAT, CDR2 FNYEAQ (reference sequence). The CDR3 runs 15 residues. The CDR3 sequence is CASSLGAGIAYEQYF. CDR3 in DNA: TGTGCTAGCAGCTTAGGTGCAGGGATTGCCTACGAGCAGTACTTC.

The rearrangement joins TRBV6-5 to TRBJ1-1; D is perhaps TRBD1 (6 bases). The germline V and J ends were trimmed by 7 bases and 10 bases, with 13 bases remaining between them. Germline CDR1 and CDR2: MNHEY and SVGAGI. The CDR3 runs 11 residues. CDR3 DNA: TGTGCCAGCACCGGGGGGGGCACAGCTTTCTTT. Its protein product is CASTGGGTAFF.

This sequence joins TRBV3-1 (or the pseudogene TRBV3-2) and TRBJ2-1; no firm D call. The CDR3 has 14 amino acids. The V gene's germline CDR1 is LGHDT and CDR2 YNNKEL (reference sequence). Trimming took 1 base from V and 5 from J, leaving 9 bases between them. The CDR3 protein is CASSQGLVNNEQFF. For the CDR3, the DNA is TGTGCCAGCAGCCAAGGGCTAGTGAACAATGAGCAGTTCTTC.

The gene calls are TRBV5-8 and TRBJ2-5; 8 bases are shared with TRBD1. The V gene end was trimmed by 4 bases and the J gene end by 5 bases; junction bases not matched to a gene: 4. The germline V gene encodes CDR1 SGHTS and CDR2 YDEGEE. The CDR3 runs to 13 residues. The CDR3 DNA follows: TGTGCCAGCAGCCAGACAGGGGTGGAGACCCAGTACTTC. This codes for CASSQTGVETQYF.

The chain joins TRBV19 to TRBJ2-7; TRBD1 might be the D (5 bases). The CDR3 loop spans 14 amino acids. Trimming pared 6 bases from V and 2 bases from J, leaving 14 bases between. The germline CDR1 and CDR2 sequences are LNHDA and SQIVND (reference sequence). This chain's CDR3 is CASRSRVNPYEQYF. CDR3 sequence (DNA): TGTGCCAGTAGAAGCAGGGTGAACCCCTACGAGCAGTACTTC.

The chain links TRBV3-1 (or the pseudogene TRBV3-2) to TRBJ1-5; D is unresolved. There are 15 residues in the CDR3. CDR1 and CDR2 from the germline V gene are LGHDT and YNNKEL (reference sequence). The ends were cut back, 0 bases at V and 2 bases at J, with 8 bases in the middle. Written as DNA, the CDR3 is TGTGCCAGCAGCCAAGACATGGCAGGCAATCAGCCCCAGCATTTT. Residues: CASSQDMAGNQPQHF.

The CDR3, as DNA: TGTGCCAGCAGCGTAGCTGTTCAGAACTCTGGAAACACCATATATTTT. Translation: CASSVAVQNSGNTIYF. The V gene is TRBV9, the J gene TRBJ1-3, with D unclear. The V end was cut by 0 bases, the J end by 0 bases, with 10 bases between. Germline CDR1 is SGDLS and CDR2 is YYNGEE. The CDR3 spans 16 residues.

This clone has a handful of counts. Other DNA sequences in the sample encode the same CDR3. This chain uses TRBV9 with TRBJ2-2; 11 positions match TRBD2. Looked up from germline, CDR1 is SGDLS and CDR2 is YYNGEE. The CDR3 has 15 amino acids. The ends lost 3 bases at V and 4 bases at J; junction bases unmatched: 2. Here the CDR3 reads CASSGTSGGTGELFF. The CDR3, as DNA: TGTGCCAGCAGCGGTACTAGCGGGGGCACCGGGGAGCTGTTTTTT.

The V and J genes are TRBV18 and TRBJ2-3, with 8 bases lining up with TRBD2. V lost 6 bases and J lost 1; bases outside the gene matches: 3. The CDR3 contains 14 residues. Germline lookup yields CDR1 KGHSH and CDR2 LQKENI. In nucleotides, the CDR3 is TGTGCCAGCTCCCTCGGGGGGGGCACAGATACGCAGTATTTT. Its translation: CASSLGGGTDTQYF.

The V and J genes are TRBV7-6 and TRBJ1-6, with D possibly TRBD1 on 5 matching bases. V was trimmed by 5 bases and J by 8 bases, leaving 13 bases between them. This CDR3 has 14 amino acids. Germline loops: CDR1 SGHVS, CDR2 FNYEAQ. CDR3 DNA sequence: TGTGCCAGCAGCCAGGGCGGGGTTTATTCACCCCTCCACTTT. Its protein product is CASSQGGVYSPLHF.

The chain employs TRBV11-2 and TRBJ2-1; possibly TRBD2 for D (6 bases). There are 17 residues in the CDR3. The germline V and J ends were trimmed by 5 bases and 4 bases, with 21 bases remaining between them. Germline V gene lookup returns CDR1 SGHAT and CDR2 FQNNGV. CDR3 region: CASSTPQPGEYYNEQFF. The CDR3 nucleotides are TGTGCCAGCAGCACCCCCCAGCCGGGGGAATATTACAATGAGCAGTTCTTC.

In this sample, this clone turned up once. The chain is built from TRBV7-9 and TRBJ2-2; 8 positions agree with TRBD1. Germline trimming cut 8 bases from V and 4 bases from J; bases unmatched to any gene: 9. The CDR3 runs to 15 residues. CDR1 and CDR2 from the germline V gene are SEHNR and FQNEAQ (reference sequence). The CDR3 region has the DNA TGTGCCAGCCTCAAAGAAGGACAGGGCACCGGGGAGCTGTTTTTT. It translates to CASLKEGQGTGELFF.

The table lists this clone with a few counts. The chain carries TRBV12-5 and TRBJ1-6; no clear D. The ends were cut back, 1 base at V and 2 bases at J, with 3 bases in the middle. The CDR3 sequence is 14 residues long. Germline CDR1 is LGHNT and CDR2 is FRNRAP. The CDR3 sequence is CASGLGPYNSPLHF. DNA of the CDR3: TGTGCTAGTGGTTTGGGGCCCTATAATTCACCCCTCCACTTT.